This T cell receptor (beta chain) was sequenced during a study of beta chain features in type 1 diabetes. About this clone: At the DNA level, this CDR3 is encoded by other sequences in the same sample as well.

The germline V gene encodes CDR1 SGHAT and CDR2 FQNNGV. The CDR3 consists of 14 residues. Trimming shortened V by 5 bases and J by 0 bases, and 9 bases separated the two germline ends. Expressed TCRB transcripts got sequenced, as all isolated RNA was reverse transcribed. Profiled with immunoSEQ multiplex PCR; TCRdb holds only in-frame clones, not every one. The repertoire holds about 320,000 clones, with 12% to 15% as singletons. The sequenced material came from central memory CD4+ T cells from blood. The sequence was obtained from a young man in good health. The V and J genes are TRBV11-2 and TRBJ2-3, with D hard to call. For the CDR3, the DNA is TGTGCCAGCAGCACAACAAGAAGCACAGATACGCAGTATTTT. Its translation is CASSTTRSTDTQYF.